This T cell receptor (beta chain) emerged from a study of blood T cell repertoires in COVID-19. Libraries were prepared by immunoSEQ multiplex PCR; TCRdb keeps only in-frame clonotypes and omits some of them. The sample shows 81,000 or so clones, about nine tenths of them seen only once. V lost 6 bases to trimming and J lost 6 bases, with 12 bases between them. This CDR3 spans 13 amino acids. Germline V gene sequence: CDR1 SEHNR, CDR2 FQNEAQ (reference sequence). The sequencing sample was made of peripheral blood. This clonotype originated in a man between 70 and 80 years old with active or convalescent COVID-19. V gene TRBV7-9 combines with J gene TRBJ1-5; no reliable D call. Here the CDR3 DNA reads TGTGCCAGCAGTCCCCCGCGGGGTCAGCCCCAGCATTTT. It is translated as CASSPPRGQPQHF.